Included here is one TCR beta chain sequence, with context. Systemic immunosuppression or autoimmune disease history was grounds to exclude patients. The sample belongs to a study of OX40 agonist ivuxolimab in advanced cancers. Here immunoSEQ multiplex PCR was the method, and the copy in TCRdb shows in-frame clones only, minus some. The table shows under 80,000 clones, with approximately 92% occurring only once. Trimming took 5 bases from V and 4 from J; bases not matched to a gene: 12. Looked up from germline, CDR1 is SGHDT and CDR2 is YYEEEE. The CDR3 extends over 17 amino acids. The receptor was derived from an adult with an advanced solid tumor such as melanoma, head and neck, liver or kidney cancer. Here the sequenced sample was CD4+ or CD8+ T cells sorted from blood, taken in a trial of the OX40 agonist ivuxolimab. The genes are TRBV5-6 and TRBJ1-4; 9 nucleotides align to TRBD1. CDR3 DNA sequence: TGTGCCAGCAGTCGAAGGAGGACAGGGGAGGGTAATGAAAAACTGTTTTTT. Protein product: CASSRRRTGEGNEKLFF.